A single sample is the source of the 22 T cell receptor beta chains below, sequenced in a study of beta chain features in type 1 diabetes (dated 2018 in TCRdb). The library came from the immunoSEQ multiplex PCR assay. The entire isolated RNA was reverse transcribed using the High Capacity cDNA Reverse Transcription Kit, and thus expressed TCRB transcripts were sequenced. TCRdb limited this immuneACCESS table to in-frame rearrangements with V and J called. A share of clones is missing; checked studies link under half to unresolved V genes, and the rest is unexplained. A total of 110,000 to 150,000 clones appear in this sample, around 7% of them only once. The ten largest clones represent approximately 1.4% of the sample. The sequenced sample was central memory CD4+ T cells from blood. The receptors were gathered from a woman under 40 in good health.

This clone was seen more than once but under ten times. V and J are TRBV2 and TRBJ2-7; 10 nucleotides line up with TRBD2. J gave up 7 bases and V 4 bases, and 7 bases lay outside the gene matches. Germline CDR1 reads SNHLY; CDR2 reads FYNNEI. This CDR3 has 14 residues. The CDR3 is CASSGTSGTLEQYF. The DNA of the CDR3 is TGTGCCAGCAGTGGGACTAGCGGAACCTTGGAGCAGTACTTC.

This clone was picked up a small number of times. The genes are TRBV4-3 and TRBJ2-1; 8 bases fit TRBD2. Germline V gene lookup returns CDR1 LGHNA and CDR2 YSLEER. Trimming removed 1 base from V and 4 bases from J; junction bases left unmatched: 6. The length of the CDR3 is 16 residues. The CDR3 region has the DNA TGCGCCAGCAGCCAAGGGTCCAGCGGGAGTTACAATGAGCAGTTCTTC. Its translation is CASSQGSSGSYNEQFF.

CDR3 amino acids: CASSGMAGHNGELFF. DNA of the CDR3: TGTGCCAGCTCAGGGATGGCAGGACATAACGGGGAGCTGTTTTTT. The chain links TRBV18 to TRBJ2-2; maybe TRBD1 (5 bases). V lost 5 bases, J lost 7 bases, and 17 bases lay in between. Germline CDR1 KGHSH, CDR2 LQKENI. This CDR3 has 15 amino acids.

This clone was counted a few times. This chain uses TRBV29-1 with TRBJ2-5, with 9 bases fitting TRBD1. Unmatched junction bases numbered 9, after V lost 2 bases and J lost 5 bases. The CDR3 sequence is 15 residues long. Germline V CDR1 and CDR2: SQVTM, ANQGSEA. The CDR3 bases are TGCAGCGTTGAACTGTTACAGGGGGCCGGTGAGACCCAGTACTTC. Protein: CSVELLQGAGETQYF. The complete variable domain, with remaining parts taken from reference TRBV29-1 and TRBJ2-5, reads SAVISQKPSRDICQRGTSLTIQCQVDSQVTMMFWYRQQPGQSLTLIATANQGSEATYESGFVIDKFPISRPNLTFSTLTVSNMSPEDSSIYLCSVELLQGAGETQYFGPGTRLLVL.

In this sample, this clone turned up a few times. The CDR3, as DNA: TGTGCCAGCTCACGGGACAGGTCTGGGGCCAACGTCCTGACTTTC. It codes for CASSRDRSGANVLTF. The J gene is TRBJ2-6, the V gene TRBV18, with TRBD1 identical over 8 bases. Germline V lookup: CDR1 KGHSH, CDR2 LQKENI. This CDR3 has 15 amino acids. The J segment lost 1 base and the V segment lost 4 bases, leaving 0 bases of the junction unmatched.

Ten or more counts support this clone. The V and J genes are TRBV25-1 and TRBJ1-4; the D is unclear. CDR3 size: 12 residues. Deletions cut 3 bases from V and 7 bases from J, with 6 bases between. Germline lookup yields CDR1 MGHDK and CDR2 SYGVNS. The CDR3 sequence is CASSDNFEKLFF. CDR3 DNA sequence: TGTGCCAGCAGTGACAATTTTGAAAAACTGTTTTTT.

In its sample, this clone was seen a few times. The chain employs TRBV4-1 and TRBJ2-5; the D gene is possibly TRBD1 (5 bases). With 1 base removed from V and 1 base from J, the gap between germline ends came to 10 bases. Germline values: CDR1 MGHRA, CDR2 YSYEKL. The CDR3 runs to 15 residues. For the CDR3, the DNA is TGCGCCAGCAGCCAAGGGCAGGGTTTCCAAGAGACCCAGTACTTC. Residues: CASSQGQGFQETQYF.

The genes are TRBV6-5 and TRBJ1-5, with D perhaps TRBD1 (5 bases). V dropped 8 bases and J dropped 0 bases, with 14 bases sitting between them. Germline lookup yields CDR1 MNHEY and CDR2 SVGAGI. CDR3 size: 15 residues. The CDR3 region has the DNA TGTGCCAGCGGGGCGCCGGCCTATAGCAATCAGCCCCAGCATTTT. The encoded protein is CASGAPAYSNQPQHF.

This clone was seen a few times. This chain links TRBV14 with TRBJ2-7; 11 bases agree with TRBD2. V trimming: 4 bases; J trimming: 8 bases; junction bases outside the gene matches: 13. Germline V CDR1 and CDR2: SGHDN, FVKESK. This CDR3 spans 16 amino acids. The CDR3 spells CASSPSKLAGAAQQYF. CDR3 sequence (DNA): TGTGCCAGCAGCCCCTCAAAACTAGCGGGAGCAGCCCAGCAGTACTTC.

This clone was observed a few times. This sequence joins TRBV9 and TRBJ1-2, with D perhaps matching TRBD1 (5 bases). There are 13 residues in the CDR3. V lost 4 bases and J 1 base, leaving 8 bases between the germline ends. Germline-derived CDR1 and CDR2 are SGDLS and YYNGEE. The CDR3 sequence: CASSQQDNYGYTF. The CDR3 nucleotides read TGTGCCAGCAGCCAACAGGATAACTATGGCTACACCTTC.

A few counts support this clone. V is TRBV28 and J is TRBJ2-1, with TRBD2 as a possible D gene (6 bases). The CDR3 totals 15 residues. Germline V gene sequence: CDR1 MDHEN, CDR2 SYDVKM. The V end lost 8 bases, the J end lost 4 bases, and 18 bases lay between the germline ends. DNA of the CDR3: TGTGCCAGCTTCTCCCGGGTTAGCGGATACAATGAGCAGTTCTTC. It is translated as CASFSRVSGYNEQFF. Looking up the rest from reference TRBV28 and TRBJ2-1 gives the full variable domain: DVKVTQSSRYLVKRTGEKVFLECVQDMDHENMFWYRQDPGLGLRLIYFSYDVKMKEKGDIPEGYSVSREKKERFSLILESASTNQTSMYLCASFSRVSGYNEQFFGPGTRLTVL.

The V call is TRBV5-1, the J call TRBJ2-1; D possibly corresponds to TRBD2 (6 bases). This CDR3 spans 18 amino acids. Trimming shortened V by 5 bases and J by 6 bases, and 27 bases separated the two germline ends. Germline V gives CDR1 SGHRS, CDR2 YFSETQ. CDR3 in amino acids: CASRTGTGYNGRSNEQFF. CDR3 coding DNA: TGCGCCAGCAGAACCGGGACTGGGTACAATGGGCGGTCCAATGAGCAGTTCTTC. The whole variable domain, filled in from reference TRBV5-1 and TRBJ2-1, reads KAGVTQTPRYLIKTRGQQVTLSCSPISGHRSVSWYQQTPGQGLQFLFEYFSETQRNKGNFPGRFSGRQFSNSRSEMNVSTLELGDSALYLCASRTGTGYNGRSNEQFFGPGTRLTVL.

The chain recombines TRBV23-1 with TRBJ1-1; 9 positions match TRBD1. TRBV23-1 is filed as an ORF, its function uncertain. The junction had 21 bases not matched to a gene; V was cut back by 6 bases and J by 4 bases. The CDR3 totals 19 residues. The CDR3 is CASSKTPGQGGIGGTEAFF. CDR3 coding DNA: TGCGCCAGCAGCAAAACCCCGGGACAGGGAGGAATCGGCGGCACTGAAGCTTTCTTT.

This clone showed up just a few times. The same CDR3 can be traced to other DNA sequences in this sample. The rearrangement joins TRBV5-4 to TRBJ2-1; 9 bases line up with TRBD2. CDR1 is SGHNT, CDR2 YYREEE, per germline (reference sequence). The length of the CDR3 is 14 residues. V dropped 0 bases and J dropped 8; count of bases not matched to a gene: 3. The CDR3 DNA reads as TGTGCCAGCAGCTTGGGTAGCGGGAGCTATGAGCAGTTCTTC. This sequence encodes CASSLGSGSYEQFF.

This clone was seen more than once but under ten times. The V gene is TRBV7-8, the J gene TRBJ1-2; 9 nucleotides line up with TRBD1. Germline loops: CDR1 SGHVS, CDR2 FQNEAQ. J gave up 8 bases and V 5 bases, and 9 bases lay outside the gene matches. The CDR3 length is 14 residues. The CDR3 is CASSLYRGPRGYTF. The CDR3 nucleotides are TGTGCCAGCAGCCTTTACAGGGGGCCTCGGGGCTACACCTTC.

This rearrangement joins TRBV4-2 to TRBJ2-1; D is perhaps TRBD1 (6 bases). The CDR3 consists of 15 residues. The V and J ends lost 0 bases and 0 bases respectively, with 6 bases between them. Per germline, CDR1 LGHNA and CDR2 YNFKEQ. CDR3 nucleotide sequence: TGTGCCAGCAGCCAAGAAGGGGGCTCCTACAATGAGCAGTTCTTC. Translation gives CASSQEGGSYNEQFF.

This clone was seen only a few times. The chain uses TRBV19 and TRBJ1-2, with 7 bases identical to TRBD1. The V gene's germline CDR1 is LNHDA and CDR2 SQIVND (reference sequence). The CDR3 extends over 15 amino acids. V trimming: 3 bases; J trimming: 8 bases; junction bases outside the gene matches: 12. The CDR3 DNA is TGTGCCAGTAGTATGGGCCCCGGGCGAGGGGGCGGCTACACCTTC. Its translation: CASSMGPGRGGGYTF.

This sequence joins TRBV2 and TRBJ1-1; 8 positions agree with TRBD1. V lost 6 bases to trimming and J lost 1 base; unmatched junction nucleotides: 4. The CDR3 is made up of 14 amino acids. Germline CDR1 reads SNHLY; CDR2 reads FYNNEI. The CDR3: CASSRTGTNTEAFF. Written as DNA, the CDR3 is TGTGCCAGCAGCCGGACAGGGACGAACACTGAAGCTTTCTTT.

V gene TRBV7-3 combines with J gene TRBJ2-2; D is uncertain. CDR1 is SGHTA and CDR2 is FQGTGA in the germline V gene. The CDR3 consists of 14 residues. V shed 5 bases and J shed 1 base, with 8 bases lying between them. CDR3 DNA sequence: TGTGCCAGCAGCCCCGGTTGGAACACCGGGGAGCTGTTTTTT. Translated: CASSPGWNTGELFF.

This rearrangement joins TRBV5-4 to TRBJ1-3; 10 positions agree with TRBD1. CDR1 and CDR2 from the germline V gene are SGHNT and YYREEE (reference sequence). V dropped 4 bases and J dropped 4; count of bases not matched to a gene: 8. This CDR3 has 16 amino acids. CDR3 in amino acids: CASSRQGAQAGNTIYF. The CDR3 nucleotides read TGTGCCAGCAGCAGACAGGGGGCGCAGGCCGGAAACACCATATATTTT.

In the case of this clone: The same CDR3 arises from other DNA sequences in this sample as well. This chain uses TRBV18 with TRBJ2-7, with D tentatively TRBD1 (6 bases). This CDR3 spans 12 amino acids. Trimming cost V 5 bases and J 6 bases, with 11 bases left between them. Germline V gene lookup returns CDR1 KGHSH and CDR2 LQKENI. The DNA of the CDR3 is TGTGCCAGCTCAACCACAGGGCGCGAGCAGTACTTC. Its protein is CASSTTGREQYF.

CDR3 residues: CASSFGLANEQFF. For the CDR3, the DNA is TGTGCCAGCAGCTTCGGACTTGCCAATGAGCAGTTCTTC. The V and J genes are TRBV7-9 and TRBJ2-1, with D possibly being TRBD2 (5 bases). The length of the CDR3 is 13 residues. V shed 3 bases and J shed 6 bases, with 9 bases lying between them. Germline CDR1 is SEHNR and CDR2 is FQNEAQ (reference sequence).